This T cell receptor (beta chain) appears in the sequencing data of a study of T cell repertoires in cytomegalovirus infection. Study overall: Based on public TCR beta signatures, there were indications of CMV infection and of a matching HLA type. Regarding the study as a whole: The ex vivo response showed dominance by HLA-C-restricted CMV-specific TCR beta clonotypes. Public TCR beta family frequency separated CMV-and-HLA carriers, including in an independent cohort.

With respect to this clonotype: Antigen unknown.

TCRdb called the reads again in MiXCR, with one record for every CDR3 protein. The data show some 130,000 distinct CDR3 sequences, roughly 25% seen once. V shed 6 bases and J shed 5 bases, with 17 bases lying between them. Germline V gene sequence: CDR1 SNHLY, CDR2 FYNNEI. The CDR3 is made up of 15 amino acids. The clonotype originates from a human donor in good health (CMV status not recorded). Some clones in this sample may be carry-over from other donors' samples. Material for sequencing was PBMCs, sequenced either directly or after in vitro stimulation (not recorded which). V gene TRBV2 combines with J gene TRBJ2-1; possibly TRBD2 for D (7 bases). The CDR3 DNA sequence: TGTGCCAGCAGAATGCAGGGAGGGGGGAACAATGAGCAGTTCTTC. Translated, it gives CASRMQGGGNNEQFF.